This T cell receptor beta chain came from a study of T cell repertoires in cytomegalovirus infection. TCRdb analysed the reads with MiXCR anew, one entry per CDR3 protein. The sample yields some 920,000 distinct CDR3 sequences, roughly 30% seen once. As regards this clonotype: Its target is unknown.

The CDR3 has 18 residues. Germline CDR1 SEHNR, CDR2 FQNEAQ (reference sequence). J lost 3 bases, V lost 3 bases, and 12 bases had no gene match. The chain couples TRBV7-9 to TRBJ2-7; 12 nucleotides agree with TRBD2. The source is a human donor in good health (CMV status not recorded). Some clones in this sample may be carry-over from other donors' samples. Specimen: cultured CD8+ T cells from PBMCs, collected from culture after CMV antigen stimulation. For the CDR3, the DNA is TGTGCCAGCAGCTTCCCTACTAGCGGGGGGCCGAGGGTCTACGAGCAGTACTTC. Its translation: CASSFPTSGGPRVYEQYF.